A single sample is the source of the 12 T cell receptor beta chains below, sequenced in a study of T and B cells in COVID-19 patients. Multiplex PCR with BIOMED2 TRB-A/B primer pools amplified TRB rearrangements. TCRdb itself ran the multiplex PCR reads through MiXCR, one entry per CDR3 protein. The data contain some 17,000 distinct CDR3 sequences, under 35% of them singletons. Blood genomic DNA input for TRB amplification was 250-500 ng. The sequencing sample was made of blood. These receptors were obtained from a human donor who had recovered from COVID-19.

Concerning this clonotype itself: A read error may account for a junction end that differs from germline. This chain uses TRBV19 with TRBJ2-5, with 7 bases lining up with TRBD1. Germline assignment: CDR1 LNHDA and CDR2 SQIVND (reference sequence). The length of the CDR3 is 16 residues. The CDR3 DNA reads as TGTACCAGTAGACTCCGGGACAGCGAGCCTCAAGAGACCCAGTACTTC. As protein: CTSRLRDSEPQETQYF.

This clonotype was seen more than once but under ten times. The J gene is TRBJ2-5, the V gene TRBV7-2; D uncertain. The CDR3 is 13 amino acids. Germline V gene data show CDR1 as SGHTA and CDR2 as FQGNSA. Trimming pared 3 bases from V and 5 bases from J, leaving 10 bases between. CDR3 sequence (DNA): TGTGCCAGCAGCTTCCGTTCTACGGAGACCCAGTACTTC. As protein: CASSFRSTETQYF.

For this clonotype: One base away lies a much larger clone, so this may be a sequencing read error. This chain joins TRBV27 and TRBJ1-2; D perhaps matches TRBD1 (6 bases). The CDR3 spans 14 residues. CDR1 and CDR2 (germline): MNHEY, SMNVEV (reference sequence). Trimming took off 5 bases at V and 8 bases at J, with 18 bases between the two ends. The CDR3 reads CASSQGGWARGYTF. The CDR3 DNA reads TGTGCCAGCAGTCAAGGGGGGTGGGCGCGGGGCTACACCTTC.

In this sample, this clonotype turned up a few times. The chain carries TRBV5-1 and TRBJ1-1, with a tentative D call TRBD1 (5 bases). CDR1 is SGHRS and CDR2 is YFSETQ in the germline V gene. CDR3 length equals 14 residues. The V gene lost 7 bases and the J gene lost 1 base, with 14 bases spanning the gap. CDR3 region: CASLRGTGNTEAFF. For the CDR3, the DNA is TGCGCCAGCTTAAGGGGAACAGGGAACACTGAAGCTTTCTTT.

This sequence joins TRBV28 and TRBJ1-4; D not resolved. Germline V gene sequence: CDR1 MDHEN, CDR2 SYDVKM. There are 14 residues in the CDR3. The germline V and J ends were trimmed by 5 bases and 5 bases, with 12 bases remaining between them. The CDR3 bases are TGTGCCAGCAGTGAGTTGTTGGGAAATGAAAAACTGTTTTTT. Its translation: CASSELLGNEKLFF.

In this sample, this clonotype turned up many times. The chain combines TRBV29-1 with TRBJ1-2; perhaps TRBD1 as D (5 bases). Trimming cost V 7 bases and J 0 bases, with 12 bases left between them. From germline, CDR1 is SQVTM and CDR2 ANQGSEA. This CDR3 region has 13 residues. The CDR3 loop reads CSATGLSNYGYTF. CDR3 nucleotides: TGCAGCGCCACAGGTCTTTCTAACTATGGCTACACCTTC.

In this sample, this clonotype turned up once. The chain links TRBV5-6 to TRBJ1-1, with D possibly being TRBD1 (6 bases). The CDR3 is made up of 14 amino acids. The germline V gene encodes CDR1 SGHDT and CDR2 YYEEEE. V lost 8 bases, J lost 0 bases, and 14 bases lay in between. CDR3 residues: CARREGTLNTEAFF. CDR3 in DNA: TGTGCCAGAAGGGAAGGGACACTGAACACTGAAGCTTTCTTT.

In its sample, this clonotype ranks as medium-sized. The chain links TRBV19 to TRBJ2-7; D possibly corresponds to TRBD1 (5 bases). CDR1 is LNHDA, CDR2 SQIVND, per germline (reference sequence). The V gene lost 1 base and the J gene lost 0 bases, with 10 bases spanning the gap. The CDR3 is 15 residues long. CDR3 loop: CASSIVAGISYEQYF. The CDR3 DNA is TGTGCCAGTAGTATAGTGGCAGGGATCTCCTACGAGCAGTACTTC.

J is TRBJ2-3 and V is TRBV19, with TRBD2 identical over 8 bases. Germline CDR1 and CDR2: LNHDA and SQIVND (reference sequence). V was pared by 7 bases and J by 2 bases, with 11 bases of the junction left unmatched. The CDR3 contains 16 residues. The CDR3: CASIPRTSSLTDTQYF. The CDR3 nucleotides read TGTGCCAGTATCCCCCGGACTAGCTCCCTCACAGATACGCAGTATTTT.

This clonotype came up many times. The genes are TRBV27 and TRBJ2-7, with D possibly TRBD2 on 5 matching bases. The ends were cut back, 7 bases at V and 0 bases at J, with 13 bases in the middle. Germline V gene data show CDR1 as MNHEY and CDR2 as SMNVEV (reference sequence). This CDR3 region has 14 residues. The CDR3 loop reads CASTDRRGSYEQYF. DNA for the CDR3: TGTGCCAGCACCGATCGACGGGGCTCCTACGAGCAGTACTTC.

This clonotype was seen repeatedly, ten times or more. V is TRBV18 and J is TRBJ2-5; 8 bases match TRBD2. Germline CDR1 is KGHSH and CDR2 is LQKENI. CDR3 length equals 13 residues. V lost 2 bases, J lost 5 bases, and 1 base stayed unmatched. The CDR3, as DNA: TGTGCCAGCTCACCAACGGGAGGGGAGACCCAGTACTTC. Protein sequence: CASSPTGGETQYF.

By share of the sample, this clonotype is medium-sized. The V call is TRBV19, the J call TRBJ2-5, with TRBD1 identical over 9 bases. The V gene end was trimmed by 5 bases and the J gene end by 5 bases; junction bases not matched to a gene: 9. Looked up from germline, CDR1 is LNHDA and CDR2 is SQIVND (reference sequence). This CDR3 comprises 15 residues. CDR3: CASSLGQGGMETQYF. DNA of the CDR3: TGTGCCAGTAGTCTGGGACAGGGCGGTATGGAGACCCAGTACTTC.